Presented here are 20 T cell receptor beta chains from one specimen sequenced in a study of CD4 T cells in relation to SARS-CoV-2 and coronaviruses. The unexposed donors gave CD4+ T cells in about 2011-2018, prior to COVID-19. CD4+ T cells were isolated from the cells after about ten days of culture. No cognate antigen is known for these TCRs. Data came from immunoSEQ multiplex PCR; TCRdb stores just in-frame clones and leaves some out. The sample consists of just under 20,000 clones, more than 65% of them appearing once. Specimen: CD4+ T cells from PBMCs, cultured in vitro. The receptors were gathered from a human donor in good health.

The table lists this clone with a count of one. CDR3 sequence: CASSLSVAGGVAGELFF. CDR3 DNA sequence: TGTGCCAGCAGCTTAAGTGTAGCGGGAGGGGTCGCCGGGGAGCTGTTTTTT. The chain combines TRBV7-3 with TRBJ2-2, with TRBD2 identical over 11 bases. In germline, CDR1 is SGHTA, CDR2 FQGTGA. J lost 6 bases, V lost 1 base, and 7 bases had no gene match. The CDR3 extends over 17 amino acids.

The gene calls are TRBV18 and TRBJ2-7; the D call may be TRBD1 or TRBD2 (5 bases each). Trimming stripped 2 bases from V and 0 bases from J, with 8 bases between. Germline assignment: CDR1 KGHSH and CDR2 LQKENI. CDR3 length equals 14 residues. CDR3 sequence: CASSPRDDSYEQYF. The CDR3 bases are TGTGCCAGCTCACCAAGGGACGACTCCTACGAGCAGTACTTC.

This sequence joins TRBV4-3 and TRBJ1-4, with D tentatively TRBD1 (6 bases). This CDR3 is 16 amino acids long. V lost 0 bases and J 7 bases, leaving 15 bases between the germline ends. CDR1 and CDR2 (germline): LGHNA, YSLEER. The CDR3: CASSQDPATRGEKLFF. The DNA of the CDR3 is TGCGCCAGCAGCCAAGATCCGGCAACCAGGGGTGAAAAACTGTTTTTT.

The rearrangement uses TRBV3-1 (or the pseudogene TRBV3-2) and TRBJ2-3, with 8 bases identical to TRBD2. The trim removed 2 bases at V and 6 bases at J, leaving 10 bases unmatched. Germline CDR1 is LGHDT and CDR2 is YNNKEL (reference sequence). There are 16 residues in the CDR3. The CDR3 nucleotides read TGTGCCAGCAGCCAAAGTCCAGCGGGGGTCCGTGATACGCAGTATTTT. Translated: CASSQSPAGVRDTQYF.

The chain couples TRBV3-1 (or the pseudogene TRBV3-2) to TRBJ1-4; maybe TRBD1 (6 bases). This CDR3 region has 17 residues. V was shortened by 0 bases and J by 0 bases, with 11 bases between the two germline ends. Germline-derived CDR1 and CDR2 are LGHDT and YNNKEL (reference sequence). CDR3 in amino acids: CASSQDTRGATNEKLFF. For the CDR3, the DNA is TGTGCCAGCAGCCAAGATACCAGGGGAGCAACTAATGAAAAACTGTTTTTT.

The V and J genes are TRBV9 and TRBJ2-7; D gene unclear. Trimming removed 2 bases from V and 6 bases from J, with 12 bases in between. The CDR3 runs to 13 residues. The germline CDR1 and CDR2 sequences are SGDLS and YYNGEE. The CDR3 nucleotides are TGTGCCAGCAGCGTCCGTGGAGTTGGCGAGCAGTACTTC. As protein: CASSVRGVGEQYF.

The J gene is TRBJ1-3, the V gene TRBV7-2; TRBD1 matches 9 bases. The CDR3 is 17 amino acids. Germline V gene data show CDR1 as SGHTA and CDR2 as FQGNSA. V lost 1 base to trimming and J lost 0 bases; unmatched junction nucleotides: 4. CDR3 loop: CASSLGSTGGSGNTIYF. Written as DNA, the CDR3 is TGTGCCAGCAGCTTAGGGTCGACAGGGGGCTCTGGAAACACCATATATTTT.

The J gene is TRBJ2-7, the V gene TRBV5-1; 7 bases are a match to TRBD1. The CDR3 consists of 14 residues. CDR1 and CDR2 from the germline V gene are SGHRS and YFSETQ. The J segment lost 5 bases and the V segment lost 4 bases, leaving 9 bases of the junction unmatched. The CDR3 region is CASSDRDGLNEQYF. Here the CDR3 DNA reads TGCGCCAGCAGCGACAGGGACGGACTCAACGAGCAGTACTTC.

The V call is TRBV6-5, the J call TRBJ1-4; 9 positions match TRBD1. The germline V gene has CDR1 MNHEY and CDR2 SVGAGI. The CDR3 is 14 residues long. V was clipped by 6 bases and J by 3 bases; unmatched bases: 2. CDR3 sequence: CASRTGGPNEKLFF. In DNA, the CDR3 is TGTGCCAGCAGGACAGGGGGTCCTAATGAAAAACTGTTTTTT.

J is TRBJ2-7 and V is TRBV5-5, with 14 bases matching TRBD2. V lost 3 bases and J lost 5; bases outside the gene matches: 13. The CDR3 has 18 amino acids. Germline V gene lookup returns CDR1 SGHKS and CDR2 YYEKEE (reference sequence). Here the CDR3 reads CASSSPGLAGERVHEQYF. The CDR3 DNA follows: TGTGCCAGCAGCTCACCGGGACTAGCGGGAGAACGGGTCCACGAGCAGTACTTC.

The chain is built from TRBV5-6 and TRBJ1-2; D possibly corresponds to TRBD1 (5 bases). The CDR3 is made up of 19 amino acids. V lost 1 base and J lost 1, with 23 bases in between. Germline CDR1 reads SGHDT; CDR2 reads YYEEEE. The CDR3 DNA reads as TGTGCCAGCAGCTTGCCGGGACTTGTAGTCTCCCGACTTAACTATGGCTACACCTTC. Residues: CASSLPGLVVSRLNYGYTF. The entire variable domain, with the rest obtained from reference TRBV5-6 and TRBJ1-2, is as follows: DAGVTQSPTHLIKTRGQQVTLRCSPKSGHDTVSWYQQALGQGPQFIFQYYEEEERQRGNFPDRFSGHQFPNYSSELNVNALLLGDSALYLCASSLPGLVVSRLNYGYTFGSGTRLTVV.

The rearrangement uses TRBV3-1 (or the pseudogene TRBV3-2) and TRBJ2-7; the D gene is possibly TRBD2 (5 bases). V lost 1 base to trimming and J lost 6 bases, with 7 bases between them. CDR1 is LGHDT and CDR2 is YNNKEL in the germline V gene (reference sequence). This CDR3 spans 12 amino acids. This CDR3 is CASSQGAGEQYF. For the CDR3, the DNA is TGTGCCAGCAGCCAAGGGGCGGGCGAGCAGTACTTC.

The CDR3, as DNA: TGCGCCAGCAGCTTGGAAGGGCAGGGAACACAGCCCCAGCATTTT. Translation gives CASSLEGQGTQPQHF. The chain uses TRBV5-1 and TRBJ1-5, with a possible D match to TRBD1 (5 bases). CDR3 length: 15 residues. Per the germline V gene, CDR1 is SGHRS and CDR2 is YFSETQ. Trimming cost V 0 bases and J 7 bases, with 14 bases left between them.

This sequence joins TRBV5-1 and TRBJ2-1; possible D gene TRBD1, 6 bases. The ends were cut back, 8 bases at V and 2 bases at J, with 14 bases in the middle. The CDR3 runs 14 residues. CDR1 and CDR2 (germline): SGHRS, YFSETQ. CDR3 nucleotides: TGCGCCAGTGGGCAGGGGACGACCTACAATGAGCAGTTCTTC. Residues: CASGQGTTYNEQFF.

The chain joins TRBV29-1 to TRBJ1-2, with 8 bases lining up with TRBD1. Germline CDR1 SQVTM, CDR2 ANQGSEA. This CDR3 spans 14 amino acids. V lost 3 bases and J lost 5; bases outside the gene matches: 8. The CDR3 DNA sequence: TGCAGCGTTGACCCTGACAGGGGTTTTTATGGCTACACCTTC. Its translation: CSVDPDRGFYGYTF. Complete variable domain (other parts from reference TRBV29-1 and TRBJ1-2): SAVISQKPSRDICQRGTSLTIQCQVDSQVTMMFWYRQQPGQSLTLIATANQGSEATYESGFVIDKFPISRPNLTFSTLTVSNMSPEDSSIYLCSVDPDRGFYGYTFGSGTRLTVV.

This clone has only one observation. This rearrangement joins TRBV10-3 to TRBJ2-3; D not certain. The germline V gene encodes CDR1 ENHRY and CDR2 SYGVKD. The CDR3 has 12 amino acids. Trimming stripped 3 bases from V and 7 bases from J, with 8 bases between. CDR3 sequence: CAISDPPNTQYF. In DNA form, the CDR3 reads TGTGCCATCAGTGATCCCCCGAATACGCAGTATTTT.

This sequence joins TRBV11-2 and TRBJ2-7; possibly TRBD2 for D (6 bases). CDR3 length: 15 residues. The V gene lost 0 bases and the J gene lost 4 bases, with 13 bases spanning the gap. Germline V gene sequence: CDR1 SGHAT, CDR2 FQNNGV. In DNA form, the CDR3 reads TGTGCCAGCAGCTTAGATGCGGGAAAGGCTTACGAGCAGTACTTC. Its translation is CASSLDAGKAYEQYF.

V and J are TRBV11-2 and TRBJ2-7; D is unresolved. The germline V gene encodes CDR1 SGHAT and CDR2 FQNNGV. V lost 6 bases and J 2 bases, leaving 17 bases between the germline ends. This CDR3 contains 15 residues. The CDR3 is CASRDRRTDPYEQYF. DNA of the CDR3: TGTGCCAGCAGGGACCGAAGGACGGATCCCTACGAGCAGTACTTC. The full variable domain, its missing parts supplied by reference TRBV11-2 and TRBJ2-7, is EAGVAQSPRYKIIEKRQSVAFWCNPISGHATLYWYQQILGQGPKLLIQFQNNGVVDDSQLPKDRFSAERLKGVDSTLKIQPAKLEDSAVYLCASRDRRTDPYEQYFGPGTRLTVT.

This chain links TRBV18 with TRBJ2-1; 8 nucleotides align to TRBD2. CDR1 and CDR2 (germline): KGHSH, LQKENI. Unmatched junction bases numbered 5, after V lost 3 bases and J lost 4 bases. This CDR3 has 15 residues. CDR3 sequence: CASSPVTSEYNEQFF. Here the CDR3 DNA reads TGTGCCAGCTCACCGGTGACTAGCGAATACAATGAGCAGTTCTTC.

For the CDR3, the DNA is TGCGCCAGCAGCTTGGAAGGGAGTAATTCACCCCTCCACTTT. As protein: CASSLEGSNSPLHF. This sequence joins TRBV5-1 and TRBJ1-6; D is uncertain. Trimming removed 0 bases from V and 6 bases from J, with 7 bases in between. CDR1 is SGHRS and CDR2 is YFSETQ in the germline V gene. The CDR3 extends over 14 amino acids. Based on the CDR3 plus reference TRBV5-1 and TRBJ1-6, the full variable domain is KAGVTQTPRYLIKTRGQQVTLSCSPISGHRSVSWYQQTPGQGLQFLFEYFSETQRNKGNFPGRFSGRQFSNSRSEMNVSTLELGDSALYLCASSLEGSNSPLHFGNGTRLTVT.